A single sample gave rise to the 10 T cell receptor beta chains below, sequenced in a study of human T cells and chemical hapten exposure. TCRdb fed the 5' RACE reads into MiXCR, producing one record per CDR3 protein. The sample has 95,000 to 120,000 distinct CDR3 sequences, approximately 20% seen once. The study extracted total RNA from unfractionated whole blood. The receptors shown here come from a human donor in good health.

This chain connects TRBV29-1 to TRBJ1-5; 7 bases match TRBD1. The V segment lost 6 bases and the J segment 9 bases; nucleotides outside the gene matches: 8. This CDR3 has 12 amino acids. Germline V gene sequence: CDR1 SQVTM, CDR2 ANQGSEA. CDR3 sequence (DNA): TGCAGCGTCCGGGCTGCAGGGGGGCCCCAGCATTTT. The encoded protein is CSVRAAGGPQHF.

The J gene is TRBJ1-2, the V gene TRBV29-1; no firm D call. Trimming shortened V by 2 bases and J by 4 bases, and 8 bases separated the two germline ends. Germline V CDR1 and CDR2: SQVTM, ANQGSEA. This CDR3 has 12 residues. The CDR3 loop is CSVETSVYGYTF. CDR3 bases: TGCAGCGTTGAAACGTCAGTCTATGGCTACACCTTC.

The V gene is TRBV4-1, the J gene TRBJ1-1; D gene ambiguous. This CDR3 comprises 16 residues. From germline, CDR1 is MGHRA and CDR2 YSYEKL. The V end was cut by 1 base, the J end by 0 bases, with 12 bases between. The CDR3 region is CASSQGKAIMNTEAFF. The CDR3 coding sequence is TGCGCCAGCAGCCAAGGCAAGGCTATCATGAACACTGAAGCTTTCTTT.

This clonotype was seen a few times. V and J are TRBV27 and TRBJ2-2, with D tentatively TRBD2 (6 bases). The germline V and J ends were trimmed by 4 bases and 5 bases, with 20 bases remaining between them. The CDR3 covers 17 residues. Germline values: CDR1 MNHEY, CDR2 SMNVEV (reference sequence). The DNA for the CDR3 is TGTGCCAGCAGTTCCCTAACCGGGACTTACGGAACCGGGGAGCTGTTTTTT. It specifies CASSSLTGTYGTGELFF.

This clonotype was observed a few times. The rearrangement uses TRBV19 and TRBJ1-6, with D uncertain. Per germline, CDR1 LNHDA and CDR2 SQIVND (reference sequence). The CDR3 length is 13 residues. V was trimmed by 3 bases and J by 9 bases, leaving 9 bases between them. CDR3 in amino acids: CASSIHPSSPLHF. The CDR3 bases are TGTGCCAGTAGTATCCATCCGAGTTCACCCCTCCACTTT.

This chain uses TRBV2 with TRBJ1-2; D is perhaps TRBD1 (5 bases). Germline CDR1 and CDR2: SNHLY and FYNNEI. V was clipped by 2 bases and J by 6 bases, with 10 bases between them. This CDR3 spans 13 amino acids. The CDR3 DNA reads TGTGCCAGCAGTGAAAGGGGAGGGGATGGCTACACCTTC. It encodes CASSERGGDGYTF. The variable domain in full, with the rest retrieved from reference TRBV2 and TRBJ1-2, is EPEVTQTPSHQVTQMGQEVILRCVPISNHLYFYWYRQILGQKVEFLVSFYNNEISEKSEIFDDQFSVERPDGSNFTLKIRSTKLEDSAMYFCASSERGGDGYTFGSGTRLTVV.

This clonotype was counted many times. This chain uses TRBV2 with TRBJ2-3; D not certain. CDR3 length: 14 amino acids. Germline-derived CDR1 and CDR2 are SNHLY and FYNNEI. V gave up 6 bases and J gave up 2 bases, with 12 bases separating them. CDR3 nucleotides: TGTGCCAGCAGGTCGAGCGAGTACACAGATACGCAGTATTTT. Residues: CASRSSEYTDTQYF.

This clonotype has more than one count but fewer than ten. The genes are TRBV5-4 and TRBJ1-1, with a tentative D call TRBD1 (6 bases). This CDR3 is 15 amino acids long. Germline-derived CDR1 and CDR2 are SGHNT and YYREEE (reference sequence). V shed 1 base and J shed 0 bases, with 10 bases lying between them. The CDR3 is CASSLMQGMNTEAFF. As DNA, the CDR3 is TGTGCCAGCAGCTTGATGCAGGGGATGAACACTGAAGCTTTCTTT.

This clonotype was seen more than once but under ten times. The chain carries TRBV29-1 and TRBJ2-1; TRBD2 agrees at 11 bases. V was clipped by 0 bases and J by 2 bases; unmatched bases: 6. Per the germline V gene, CDR1 is SQVTM and CDR2 is ANQGSEA. The CDR3 loop spans 17 amino acids. The CDR3 loop reads CSVEDGSGRVAYNEQFF. The CDR3 nucleotides are TGCAGCGTTGAAGACGGTAGCGGGAGGGTCGCCTACAATGAGCAGTTCTTC.

This clonotype was observed a few times. The chain has TRBV4-1 and TRBJ2-7; D call uncertain. The CDR3 consists of 16 residues. Germline loops: CDR1 MGHRA, CDR2 YSYEKL. The V end was cut by 0 bases, the J end by 0 bases, with 12 bases between. The CDR3 DNA reads TGCGCCAGCAGCCAAGATCGGCCAGCTTCCTCCTACGAGCAGTACTTC. Translation: CASSQDRPASSYEQYF.